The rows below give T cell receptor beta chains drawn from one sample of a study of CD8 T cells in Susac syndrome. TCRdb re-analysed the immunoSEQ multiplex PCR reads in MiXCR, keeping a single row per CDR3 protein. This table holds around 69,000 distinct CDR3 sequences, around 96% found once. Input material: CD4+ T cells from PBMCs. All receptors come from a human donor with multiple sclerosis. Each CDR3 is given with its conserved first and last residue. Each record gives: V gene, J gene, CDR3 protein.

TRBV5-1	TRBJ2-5	CASKVAGASEETQYF
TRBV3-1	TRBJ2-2	CASSQVPGRGTGELFF
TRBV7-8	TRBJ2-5	CASSLHAERPTRETQYF
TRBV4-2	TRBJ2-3	CASSHRGLADTQYF
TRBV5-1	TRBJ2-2	CASSTRLLGDTGELFF
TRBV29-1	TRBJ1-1	CSVELRQGWYTEAFF
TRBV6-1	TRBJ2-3	CASSEAHQRGSADTQYF
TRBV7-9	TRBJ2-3	CASSPYRVTDTQYF
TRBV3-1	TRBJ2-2	CASSQEWLAGGPSTGELFF
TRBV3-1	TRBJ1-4	CASSPSVGEDEKLFF
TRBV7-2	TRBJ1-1	CASSFRGYTEAFF
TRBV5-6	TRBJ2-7	CASSLGAGDYEQYF
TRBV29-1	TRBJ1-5	CSVVTTSNQPQHF
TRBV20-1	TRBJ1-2	CSARLDRGANYGYTF
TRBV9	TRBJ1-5	CASSLSGDLGQPQHF
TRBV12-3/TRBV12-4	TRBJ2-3	CARGIQGTDTQYF
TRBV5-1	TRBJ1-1	CASSGFQNTEAFF
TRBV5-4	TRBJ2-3	CASFPQGAGGTQYF
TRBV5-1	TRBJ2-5	CASSLVEVQETQYF
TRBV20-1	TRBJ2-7	CSAQRGPYEQYF
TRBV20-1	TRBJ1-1	CSEYGTGTTEAFF